These 28 T cell receptor beta chains were all obtained from the same sample, sequenced in a study of blood T cell repertoires in COVID-19. Libraries were prepared by immunoSEQ multiplex PCR; TCRdb keeps only in-frame clonotypes and omits some of them. In the table there are more than 250,000 clones, around 83% of which are singletons. Material for sequencing was peripheral blood. The receptors derive from a woman in her 50s with acute or convalescent COVID-19.

V is TRBV2 and J is TRBJ1-2, with D perhaps TRBD1 (5 bases). In germline, CDR1 is SNHLY, CDR2 FYNNEI. The CDR3 is 13 residues long. The V end lost 4 bases, the J end lost 2 bases, and 8 bases lay between the germline ends. The CDR3 sequence: CASSAGGNYGYTF. CDR3 bases: TGTGCCAGCAGTGCCGGGGGAAACTATGGCTACACCTTC.

The chain carries TRBV25-1 and TRBJ1-4, with D possibly TRBD1 on 6 matching bases. CDR1 MGHDK and CDR2 SYGVNS come from the germline V gene. The V gene lost 1 base and the J gene lost 7 bases, with 10 bases spanning the gap. This CDR3 region has 14 residues. The CDR3 region is CASSESGRGEKLFF. Here the CDR3 DNA reads TGTGCCAGCAGTGAATCGGGCAGGGGTGAAAAACTGTTTTTT.

V is TRBV12-5 and J is TRBJ1-1, with TRBD1 matching 9 bases. The CDR3 spans 17 residues. Trimming cost V 1 base and J 4 bases; bases outside gene matches: 10. Germline V gene data show CDR1 as LGHNT and CDR2 as FRNRAP. The CDR3 nucleotides are TGTGCTAGTGGTTTGGCATACGGGACAGGGTTGCCCACTGAAGCTTTCTTT. Residues: CASGLAYGTGLPTEAFF. The whole variable domain, remainder taken from reference TRBV12-5 and TRBJ1-1, is DARVTQTPRHKVTEMGQEVTMRCQPILGHNTVFWYRQTMMQGLELLAYFRNRAPLDDSGMPKDRFSAEMPDATLATLKIQPSEPRDSAVYFCASGLAYGTGLPTEAFFGQGTRLTVV.

The V call is TRBV30, the J call TRBJ2-5, with 7 bases aligning to TRBD1. V lost 5 bases to trimming and J lost 2 bases; unmatched junction nucleotides: 5. In germline, CDR1 is GTSNPN, CDR2 SVGIG (reference sequence). The CDR3 totals 13 residues. The CDR3 bases are TGTGCCTGGGGAAGGGACAGACAAGAGACCCAGTACTTC. Encoded protein: CAWGRDRQETQYF.

The chain is built from TRBV14 and TRBJ2-4; 10 positions agree with TRBD1. The trim removed 1 base at V and 4 bases at J, leaving 4 bases unmatched. CDR1 and CDR2 (germline): SGHDN, FVKESK. The CDR3 is made up of 16 amino acids. CDR3 sequence (DNA): TGTGCCAGCAGCCAAGGACAGGGGGCGGCAAAAAACATTCAGTACTTC. Its protein product is CASSQGQGAAKNIQYF.

The V call is TRBV7-2, the J call TRBJ1-1; TRBD1 agrees at 7 bases. Unmatched junction bases numbered 6, after V lost 4 bases and J lost 1 base. Per germline, CDR1 SGHTA and CDR2 FQGNSA. This CDR3 is 15 amino acids long. In DNA, the CDR3 is TGTGCCAGCAGCTACAGGACAGGCTGGAACACTGAAGCTTTCTTT. This gives the protein CASSYRTGWNTEAFF.

The chain carries TRBV6-6 and TRBJ2-1; D call uncertain. The CDR3 is 14 residues long. Trimming took off 0 bases at V and 10 bases at J, with 13 bases between the two ends. Germline CDR1 MNHNY, CDR2 SVGAGI (reference sequence). The CDR3 sequence: CASSYSGGRSEQFF. In DNA, the CDR3 is TGTGCCAGCAGTTACTCCGGCGGTAGGTCAGAGCAGTTCTTC.

This rearrangement joins TRBV30 to TRBJ1-3; a weak D match, TRBD1 (6 bases). This CDR3 is 16 amino acids long. Germline V gene sequence: CDR1 GTSNPN, CDR2 SVGIG (reference sequence). V lost 0 bases, J lost 2 bases, and 14 bases lay in between. CDR3 DNA sequence: TGTGCCTGGAGTGTGCCAGGGACATCTCCTGGAAACACCATATATTTT. This sequence encodes CAWSVPGTSPGNTIYF.

V usage is TRBV6-5 and J usage is TRBJ2-7, with 7 bases that match TRBD1. This CDR3 is built from 15 residues. V dropped 0 bases and J dropped 3; count of bases not matched to a gene: 5. Germline CDR1 reads MNHEY; CDR2 reads SVGAGI. In DNA, the CDR3 is TGTGCCAGCAGTTACTCGGGACAGCCCCACTACGAGCAGTACTTC. Translation gives CASSYSGQPHYEQYF.

This clone has only one observation. The chain employs TRBV5-1 and TRBJ2-2; the D gene is possibly TRBD1 (5 bases). CDR3 length: 15 amino acids. The germline V gene encodes CDR1 SGHRS and CDR2 YFSETQ. Trimming shortened V by 4 bases and J by 3 bases, and 13 bases separated the two germline ends. CDR3 DNA sequence: TGCGCCAGCAGCCCGACAGACCCCTACACCGGGGAGCTGTTTTTT. Encoded protein: CASSPTDPYTGELFF.

The chain has TRBV19 and TRBJ2-3, with TRBD1 identical over 9 bases. The CDR3 is 14 amino acids. In germline, CDR1 is LNHDA, CDR2 SQIVND (reference sequence). Unmatched junction bases numbered 3, after V lost 8 bases and J lost 0 bases. CDR3 in amino acids: CASLGQGSTDTQYF. Written as DNA, the CDR3 is TGTGCCAGTCTCGGACAGGGGAGCACAGATACGCAGTATTTT.

The CDR3 is CASSSRGQSETQYF. CDR3 in DNA: TGTGCCAGCAGCTCCAGGGGACAATCAGAGACCCAGTACTTC. The gene calls are TRBV5-4 and TRBJ2-5; D may be TRBD1 (6 bases). Germline V lookup: CDR1 SGHNT, CDR2 YYREEE (reference sequence). This CDR3 spans 14 amino acids. Trimming cost V 3 bases and J 4 bases, with 13 bases left between them. Full variable domain (outside the CDR3, taken from reference TRBV5-4 and TRBJ2-5): ETGVTQSPTHLIKTRGQQVTLRCSSQSGHNTVSWYQQALGQGPQFIFQYYREEENGRGNFPPRFSGLQFPNYSSELNVNALELDDSALYLCASSSRGQSETQYFGPGTRLLVL.

V and J are TRBV7-9 and TRBJ1-2, with TRBD1 identical over 8 bases. V lost 2 bases, J lost 7 bases, and 6 bases stayed unmatched. The CDR3 spans 14 residues. CDR1 is SEHNR and CDR2 is FQNEAQ in the germline V gene (reference sequence). CDR3 sequence reads: CASSLLTDRAGYTF. The CDR3 coding sequence is TGTGCCAGCAGCTTACTCACGGACAGGGCTGGCTACACCTTC.

The V and J genes are TRBV3-1 (or the pseudogene TRBV3-2) and TRBJ2-5; 10 bases map to TRBD1. This CDR3 has 16 residues. The germline CDR1 and CDR2 sequences are LGHDT and YNNKEL (reference sequence). The J segment lost 3 bases and the V segment lost 4 bases, leaving 8 bases of the junction unmatched. The CDR3 nucleotides read TGTGCCAGCAGCCTACGGACAGGGGGTCCTAAAGAGACCCAGTACTTC. Its translation is CASSLRTGGPKETQYF.

The J gene is TRBJ1-5, the V gene TRBV2, with unresolved D. Germline assignment: CDR1 SNHLY and CDR2 FYNNEI. Trimming cost V 1 base and J 7 bases, with 14 bases left between them. This CDR3 has 15 residues. Written as DNA, the CDR3 is TGTGCCAGCAGTGAAGTAGGGAGGATTTCCCAGCCCCAGCATTTT. Its protein is CASSEVGRISQPQHF. The full variable domain, with the rest looked up from reference TRBV2 and TRBJ1-5, is EPEVTQTPSHQVTQMGQEVILRCVPISNHLYFYWYRQILGQKVEFLVSFYNNEISEKSEIFDDQFSVERPDGSNFTLKIRSTKLEDSAMYFCASSEVGRISQPQHFGDGTRLSIL.

The chain uses TRBV10-3 and TRBJ1-3; D not resolved. V was shortened by 0 bases and J by 0 bases, with 6 bases between the two germline ends. The CDR3 length is 15 residues. The V gene's germline CDR1 is ENHRY and CDR2 SYGVKD. CDR3 loop: CAISESTGSGNTIYF. The CDR3 nucleotides are TGTGCCATCAGTGAGTCCACGGGCTCTGGAAACACCATATATTTT.

The chain's CDR3 is CASGEFNSGNTIYF. CDR3 in DNA: TGTGCCAGCGGGGAGTTCAACTCTGGAAACACCATATATTTT. The chain employs TRBV2 and TRBJ1-3; D gene unclear. Germline lookup yields CDR1 SNHLY and CDR2 FYNNEI. V gave up 8 bases and J gave up 0 bases, with 11 bases separating them. The CDR3 runs 14 residues. Drawing the rest from reference TRBV2 and TRBJ1-3, the complete variable domain is EPEVTQTPSHQVTQMGQEVILRCVPISNHLYFYWYRQILGQKVEFLVSFYNNEISEKSEIFDDQFSVERPDGSNFTLKIRSTKLEDSAMYFCASGEFNSGNTIYFGEGSWLTVV.

The rearrangement uses TRBV27 and TRBJ1-4; a possible D gene is TRBD1 (5 bases). This CDR3 spans 13 amino acids. V was shortened by 6 bases and J by 4 bases, with 9 bases between the two germline ends. Germline CDR1 is MNHEY and CDR2 is SMNVEV (reference sequence). DNA of the CDR3: TGTGCCAGCAGGAGGGGACTTAATGAAAAACTGTTTTTT. Amino acids: CASRRGLNEKLFF.

The genes are TRBV6-5 and TRBJ2-2; 10 nucleotides align to TRBD2. Per the germline V gene, CDR1 is MNHEY and CDR2 is SVGAGI. The CDR3 consists of 14 residues. The V gene end was trimmed by 6 bases and the J gene end by 6 bases; junction bases not matched to a gene: 4. This chain's CDR3 is CASSKAGGPGELFF. In DNA form, the CDR3 reads TGTGCCAGCAGCAAAGCGGGGGGGCCCGGGGAGCTGTTTTTT.

In DNA form, the CDR3 reads TGTGCCAGCAGCTTGGAGACAGGGGTGGCAGATACGCAGTATTTT. Amino acid sequence: CASSLETGVADTQYF. The chain recombines TRBV5-4 with TRBJ2-3; the match to TRBD1 covers 8 bases. Germline assignment: CDR1 SGHNT and CDR2 YYREEE (reference sequence). This CDR3 spans 15 amino acids. Unmatched junction bases numbered 4, after V lost 0 bases and J lost 4 bases.

The chain combines TRBV3-1 (or the pseudogene TRBV3-2) with TRBJ1-4; D perhaps matches TRBD1 (5 bases). V was shortened by 4 bases and J by 7 bases, with 10 bases between the two germline ends. The CDR3 consists of 13 residues. Germline V CDR1 and CDR2: LGHDT, YNNKEL (reference sequence). The CDR3 DNA follows: TGTGCCAGCAGCCTGGCGGGGGGTGAAAAACTGTTTTTT. It is translated as CASSLAGGEKLFF.

The V gene is TRBV5-4, the J gene TRBJ2-7; 10 nucleotides match TRBD1. Germline CDR1 reads SGHNT; CDR2 reads YYREEE (reference sequence). This CDR3 is built from 14 residues. V shed 3 bases, J shed 7 bases, and the junction held 7 bases outside the gene matches. CDR3 sequence: CASSSTGGAGEQYF. CDR3 coding DNA: TGTGCCAGCAGCTCGACAGGGGGCGCGGGGGAGCAGTACTTC.

The rearrangement uses TRBV30 and TRBJ2-1, with TRBD2 identical over 7 bases. This CDR3 spans 13 amino acids. Trimming at V came to 6 bases and at J to 5 bases, leaving 7 bases not matched to a gene. From germline, CDR1 is GTSNPN and CDR2 SVGIG (reference sequence). The CDR3 sequence: CACRREVNNEQFF. DNA for the CDR3: TGTGCCTGTCGACGGGAGGTCAACAATGAGCAGTTCTTC. Full variable domain (outside the CDR3, taken from reference TRBV30 and TRBJ2-1): SQTIHQWPATLVQPVGSPLSLECTVEGTSNPNLYWYRQAAGRGLQLLFYSVGIGQISSEVPQNLSASRPQDRQFILSSKKLLLSDSGFYLCACRREVNNEQFFGPGTRLTVL.

This CDR3 reads CASSPGQRNQPQHF. CDR3 sequence (DNA): TGTGCCAGCAGTCCGGGACAGCGGAATCAGCCCCAGCATTTT. V and J are TRBV28 and TRBJ1-5; TRBD1 matches 7 bases. Trimming at V came to 5 bases and at J to 4 bases, leaving 5 bases not matched to a gene. The CDR3 runs to 14 residues. Looked up from germline, CDR1 is MDHEN and CDR2 is SYDVKM.

On this clone: Distinct nucleotide sequences in the sample also encode this CDR3. The CDR3: CASSPQGTGELFF. DNA of the CDR3: TGTGCCAGCTCACCCCAGGGCACCGGGGAGCTGTTTTTT. The chain couples TRBV18 to TRBJ2-2; possible D gene TRBD1, 5 bases. V lost 3 bases, J lost 4 bases, and 6 bases lay in between. Germline V gives CDR1 KGHSH, CDR2 LQKENI. The CDR3 contains 13 residues. Full variable domain (rest looked up from reference TRBV18 and TRBJ2-2): NAGVMQNPRHLVRRRGQEARLRCSPMKGHSHVYWYRQLPEEGLKFMVYLQKENIIDESGMPKERFSAEFPKEGPSILRIQQVVRGDSAAYFCASSPQGTGELFFGEGSRLTVL.

The chain joins TRBV5-1 to TRBJ1-1; 8 nucleotides agree with TRBD1. This CDR3 is 14 amino acids long. The V segment lost 4 bases and the J segment 5 bases; nucleotides outside the gene matches: 7. The germline V gene has CDR1 SGHRS and CDR2 YFSETQ. The CDR3 spells CASSPDRGRTEAFF. CDR3 nucleotide sequence: TGCGCCAGCAGCCCTGACAGGGGCAGGACTGAAGCTTTCTTT.

This sequence joins TRBV7-8 and TRBJ1-1, with D maybe TRBD1 (5 bases). CDR1 is SGHVS, CDR2 FQNEAQ, per germline. This CDR3 has 13 residues. Trimming shortened V by 5 bases and J by 0 bases, and 7 bases separated the two germline ends. The CDR3 protein is CASSPGLNTEAFF. CDR3 coding DNA: TGTGCCAGCAGCCCAGGGTTGAACACTGAAGCTTTCTTT.

The chain is built from TRBV19 and TRBJ2-6; D is possibly TRBD1 (5 bases). CDR3 length: 18 residues. V gave up 2 bases and J gave up 1 base, with 15 bases separating them. Germline values: CDR1 LNHDA, CDR2 SQIVND (reference sequence). CDR3 amino acids: CASSIRQGHLSGANVLTF. The CDR3 nucleotides are TGTGCCAGTAGTATAAGGCAGGGCCACCTTTCTGGGGCCAACGTCCTGACTTTC. Full variable domain (rest looked up from reference TRBV19 and TRBJ2-6): DGGITQSPKYLFRKEGQNVTLSCEQNLNHDAMYWYRQDPGQGLRLIYYSQIVNDFQKGDIAEGYSVSREKKESFPLTVTSAQKNPTAFYLCASSIRQGHLSGANVLTFGAGSRLTVL.